These 8 T cell receptor beta chains originate from one sample sequenced in a study of blood T cell repertoires in COVID-19. Libraries were prepared by immunoSEQ multiplex PCR; TCRdb keeps only in-frame clonotypes and omits some of them. In the table there are about 220,000 clones, around 90% of which are singletons. The specimen sequenced was PBMCs or T cells enriched from blood (not recorded which). These receptors all stem from a woman under 40 who had recovered from COVID-19.

V is TRBV7-9 and J is TRBJ2-5; 13 bases fit TRBD2. The CDR3 has 17 amino acids. V dropped 3 bases and J dropped 0; count of bases not matched to a gene: 4. Germline V CDR1 and CDR2: SEHNR, FQNEAQ (reference sequence). CDR3 DNA: TGTGCCAGCAGCTTTGCGACTAGCGGGGGGTACCAAGAGACCCAGTACTTC. Protein sequence: CASSFATSGGYQETQYF.

V usage is TRBV23-1 and J usage is TRBJ1-3; D is ambiguous. TRBV23-1 has ORF status, its function being uncertain. Trimming took 5 bases from V and 3 from J, leaving 11 bases between them. The CDR3 covers 14 residues. The CDR3 protein is CASSLEDCGNTIYF. The CDR3 DNA reads TGCGCCAGCAGTTTGGAGGATTGTGGAAACACCATATATTTT.

The chain couples TRBV14 to TRBJ2-7; TRBD2 is a possible D gene (5 bases). The CDR3 extends over 13 amino acids. Germline lookup yields CDR1 SGHDN and CDR2 FVKESK. Trimming cost V 4 bases and J 3 bases, with 10 bases left between them. The CDR3 sequence is CASSPEGNYEQYF. The CDR3 nucleotides are TGTGCCAGCAGCCCCGAGGGCAACTACGAGCAGTACTTC. Variable domain in full (rest from reference TRBV14 and TRBJ2-7): EAGVTQFPSHSVIEKGQTVTLRCDPISGHDNLYWYRRVMGKEIKFLLHFVKESKQDESGMPNNRFLAERTGGTYSTLKVQPAELEDSGVYFCASSPEGNYEQYFGPGTRLTVT.

This rearrangement joins TRBV19 to TRBJ2-7, with TRBD2 as a possible D gene (6 bases). The CDR3 contains 11 residues. Trimming left V 10 bases short and J 3 bases short, with 10 bases between. Germline V CDR1 and CDR2: LNHDA, SQIVND (reference sequence). The CDR3 region has the DNA TGTGCCACCCGGGGGAGCTACGAGCAGTACTTC. It translates to CATRGSYEQYF. Filled out from reference TRBV19 and TRBJ2-7, the complete variable domain reads DGGITQSPKYLFRKEGQNVTLSCEQNLNHDAMYWYRQDPGQGLRLIYYSQIVNDFQKGDIAEGYSVSREKKESFPLTVTSAQKNPTAFYLCATRGSYEQYFGPGTRLTVT.

This clone was seen only once. The V call is TRBV5-4, the J call TRBJ2-4, with no clear D. Germline V CDR1 and CDR2: SGHNT, YYREEE (reference sequence). Trimming left V 3 bases short and J 3 bases short, with 25 bases between. The CDR3 runs to 19 residues. The CDR3 is CASSSRLALTPLVKNIQYF. CDR3 nucleotides: TGTGCCAGCAGCTCTCGACTCGCCCTCACACCCTTAGTCAAAAACATTCAGTACTTC.

This clone was seen more than once but under ten times. The V gene is TRBV5-1, the J gene TRBJ1-1, with a tentative D call TRBD1 (6 bases). Germline V CDR1 and CDR2: SGHRS, YFSETQ. V dropped 3 bases and J dropped 0 bases, with 12 bases sitting between them. The CDR3 totals 15 residues. CDR3 protein: CASSWTDRLNTEAFF. Here the CDR3 DNA reads TGCGCCAGCAGCTGGACTGACAGGTTGAACACTGAAGCTTTCTTT.

The rearrangement joins TRBV7-2 to TRBJ2-7, with D perhaps TRBD2 (6 bases). Trimming stripped 4 bases from V and 1 base from J, with 14 bases between. Looked up from germline, CDR1 is SGHTA and CDR2 is FQGNSA. This CDR3 has 15 amino acids. This CDR3 is CASSWQGGESYEQYF. CDR3 in DNA: TGTGCCAGCAGCTGGCAGGGAGGTGAATCCTACGAGCAGTACTTC.

The chain carries TRBV5-4 and TRBJ2-5; D is unresolved. This CDR3 contains 14 residues. V lost 3 bases, J lost 2 bases, and 11 bases lay in between. CDR1 is SGHNT, CDR2 YYREEE, per germline (reference sequence). The CDR3 protein is CASSYPARQETQYF. In nucleotides, the CDR3 is TGTGCCAGCAGCTACCCGGCGAGGCAAGAGACCCAGTACTTC.